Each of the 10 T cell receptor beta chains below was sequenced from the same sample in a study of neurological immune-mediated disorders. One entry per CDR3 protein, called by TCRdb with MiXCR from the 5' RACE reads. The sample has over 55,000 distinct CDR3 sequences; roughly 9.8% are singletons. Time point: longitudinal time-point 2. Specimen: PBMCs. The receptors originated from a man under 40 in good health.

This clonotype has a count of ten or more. CDR3 coding DNA: TGTGCCAGCAGTCTACAGTCGGACAGGGGACGTGGTAATGAAAAACTGTTTTTT. Translating gives CASSLQSDRGRGNEKLFF. The V gene is TRBV27, the J gene TRBJ1-4; 9 bases match TRBD1. The germline V gene encodes CDR1 MNHEY and CDR2 SMNVEV (reference sequence). After removal of 5 bases from V and 4 bases from J, the junction contained 14 bases not matched to a gene. The CDR3 sequence is 18 residues long. Full variable domain (missing parts from reference TRBV27 and TRBJ1-4): EAQVTQNPRYLITVTGKKLTVTCSQNMNHEYMSWYRQDPGLGLRQIYYSMNVEVTDKGDVPEGYKVSRKEKRNFPLILESPSPNQTSLYFCASSLQSDRGRGNEKLFFGSGTQLSVL.

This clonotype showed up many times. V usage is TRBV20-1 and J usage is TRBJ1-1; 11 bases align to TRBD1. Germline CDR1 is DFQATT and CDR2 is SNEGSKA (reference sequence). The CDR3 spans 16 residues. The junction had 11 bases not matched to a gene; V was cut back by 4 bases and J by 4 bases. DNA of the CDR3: TGCAGTGCTACGAGGACAGGGGGCGTATGGATCACTGAAGCTTTCTTT. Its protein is CSATRTGGVWITEAFF.

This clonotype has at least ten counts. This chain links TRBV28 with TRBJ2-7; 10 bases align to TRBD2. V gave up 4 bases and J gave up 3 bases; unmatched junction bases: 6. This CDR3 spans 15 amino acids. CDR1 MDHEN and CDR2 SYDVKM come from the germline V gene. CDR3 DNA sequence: TGTGCCAGCAGTTACCTAGCGGGAGTCGGCTACGAGCAGTACTTC. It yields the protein CASSYLAGVGYEQYF.

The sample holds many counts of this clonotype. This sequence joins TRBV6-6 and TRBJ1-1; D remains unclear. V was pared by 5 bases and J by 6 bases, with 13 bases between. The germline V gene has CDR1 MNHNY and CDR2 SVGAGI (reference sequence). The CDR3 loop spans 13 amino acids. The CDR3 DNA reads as TGTGCCAGCAGTCCCGTATCAGGCGCTGAAGCTTTCTTT. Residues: CASSPVSGAEAFF.

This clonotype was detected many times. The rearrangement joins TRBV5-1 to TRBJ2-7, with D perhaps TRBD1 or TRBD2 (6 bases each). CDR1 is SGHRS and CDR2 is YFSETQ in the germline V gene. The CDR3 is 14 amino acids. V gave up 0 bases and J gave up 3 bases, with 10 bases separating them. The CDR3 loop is CASSLGGANYEQYF. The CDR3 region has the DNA TGCGCCAGCAGCTTGGGGGGGGCGAACTACGAGCAGTACTTC.

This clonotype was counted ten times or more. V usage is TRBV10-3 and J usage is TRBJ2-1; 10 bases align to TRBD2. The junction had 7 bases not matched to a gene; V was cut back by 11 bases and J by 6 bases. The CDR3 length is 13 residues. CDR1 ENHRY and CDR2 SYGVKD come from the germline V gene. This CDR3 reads CAASSGSVNEQFF. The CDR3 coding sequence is TGTGCCGCTTCTAGCGGGAGCGTCAATGAGCAGTTCTTC.

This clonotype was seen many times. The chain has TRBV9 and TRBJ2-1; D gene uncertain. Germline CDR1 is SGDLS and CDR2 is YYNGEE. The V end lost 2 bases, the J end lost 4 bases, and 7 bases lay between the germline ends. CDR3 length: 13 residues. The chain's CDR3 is CASSVAIYNEQFF. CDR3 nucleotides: TGTGCCAGCAGCGTGGCTATTTACAATGAGCAGTTCTTC.

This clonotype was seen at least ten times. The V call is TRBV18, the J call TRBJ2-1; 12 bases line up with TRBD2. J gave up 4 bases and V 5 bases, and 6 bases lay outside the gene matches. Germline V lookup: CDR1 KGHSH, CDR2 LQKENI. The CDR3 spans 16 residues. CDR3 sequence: CASSTRTSGKYNEQFF. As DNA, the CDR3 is TGTGCCAGCTCAACCCGGACTAGCGGGAAATACAATGAGCAGTTCTTC.

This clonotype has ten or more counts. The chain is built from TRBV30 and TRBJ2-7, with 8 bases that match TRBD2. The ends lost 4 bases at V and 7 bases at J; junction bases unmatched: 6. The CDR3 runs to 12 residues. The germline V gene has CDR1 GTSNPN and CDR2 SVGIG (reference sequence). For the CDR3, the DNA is TGTGCCTGGAAAGGGCTAGCGGGTGAGCAGTACTTC. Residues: CAWKGLAGEQYF. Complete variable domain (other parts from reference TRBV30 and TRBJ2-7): SQTIHQWPATLVQPVGSPLSLECTVEGTSNPNLYWYRQAAGRGLQLLFYSVGIGQISSEVPQNLSASRPQDRQFILSSKKLLLSDSGFYLCAWKGLAGEQYFGPGTRLTVT.

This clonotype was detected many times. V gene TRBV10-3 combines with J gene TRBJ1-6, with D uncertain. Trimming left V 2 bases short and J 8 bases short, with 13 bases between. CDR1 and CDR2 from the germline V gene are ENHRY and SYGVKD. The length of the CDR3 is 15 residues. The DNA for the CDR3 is TGTGCCATCAGTGAGCTGCGAACCAAGGATTCACCCCTCCACTTT. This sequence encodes CAISELRTKDSPLHF.